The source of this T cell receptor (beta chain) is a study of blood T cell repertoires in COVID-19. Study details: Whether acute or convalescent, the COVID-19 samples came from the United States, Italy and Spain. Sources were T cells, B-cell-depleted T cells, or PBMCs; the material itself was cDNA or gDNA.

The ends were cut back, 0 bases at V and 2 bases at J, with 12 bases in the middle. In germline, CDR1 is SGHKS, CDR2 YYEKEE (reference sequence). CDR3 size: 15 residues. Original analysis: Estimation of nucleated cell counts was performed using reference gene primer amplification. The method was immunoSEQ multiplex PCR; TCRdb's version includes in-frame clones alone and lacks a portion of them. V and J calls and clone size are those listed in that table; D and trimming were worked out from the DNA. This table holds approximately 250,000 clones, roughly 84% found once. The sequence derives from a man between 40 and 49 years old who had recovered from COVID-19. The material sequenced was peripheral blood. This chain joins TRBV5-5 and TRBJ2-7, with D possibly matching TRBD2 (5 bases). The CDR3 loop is CASSLERAAPYEQYF. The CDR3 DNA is TGTGCCAGCAGCTTGGAGAGGGCCGCCCCCTACGAGCAGTACTTC.